The 9 T cell receptor beta chains in this list originate from one sample, sequenced in a study of shared clonotypes between healthy human individuals. TCRdb's table, derived via immunoSEQ multiplex PCR, lists solely in-frame clones and lacks some. Here the sample spans hundreds of thousands of clones, 97% being singletons. Sequencing was done on a sample of naive CD4+ T cells sorted from blood. Stated subset: CD45RA+ positively selected. The source of these receptors is a woman aged 25 to 39 in good health.

The chain uses TRBV27 and TRBJ2-7, with 9 bases identical to TRBD2. The CDR3 is 14 amino acids. With 6 bases clipped from V and 0 bases from J, the junction kept 3 bases outside the gene matches. The germline CDR1 and CDR2 sequences are MNHEY and SMNVEV (reference sequence). The CDR3 DNA sequence: TGTGCCAGCAGCGCTAGCGGGGCCTCCTACGAGCAGTACTTC. Its protein product is CASSASGASYEQYF.

The J gene is TRBJ1-5, the V gene TRBV10-2; tentatively, D is TRBD1 (6 bases). The CDR3 runs 13 residues. Germline assignment: CDR1 WSHSY and CDR2 SAAADI. The V end was cut by 7 bases, the J end by 7 bases, with 14 bases between. The chain's CDR3 is CASNPGVGQPQHF. The CDR3 bases are TGCGCCAGCAACCCAGGGGTGGGACAGCCCCAGCATTTT.

CDR3 sequence (DNA): TGTGCCAGCAGTCAGACAGGGGGTAACACTGAAGCTTTCTTT. Translating gives CASSQTGGNTEAFF. This chain links TRBV25-1 with TRBJ1-1; 9 nucleotides line up with TRBD1. Trimming at V came to 5 bases and at J to 2 bases, leaving 3 bases not matched to a gene. CDR1 is MGHDK, CDR2 SYGVNS, per germline. This CDR3 contains 14 residues.

This chain links TRBV10-3 with TRBJ2-5; 7 bases align to TRBD1. Germline V gene data show CDR1 as ENHRY and CDR2 as SYGVKD. The J segment lost 4 bases and the V segment lost 10 bases, leaving 0 bases of the junction unmatched. This CDR3 contains 10 residues. This CDR3 is CATGGETQYF. CDR3 coding DNA: TGTGCCACAGGGGGAGAGACCCAGTACTTC.

The genes are TRBV5-1 and TRBJ2-7; the match to TRBD1 covers 9 bases. The V gene's germline CDR1 is SGHRS and CDR2 YFSETQ. V gave up 4 bases and J gave up 5 bases; unmatched junction bases: 10. The CDR3 consists of 15 residues. CDR3 nucleotides: TGCGCCAGCAGCACCGGGACAGGGAGGGCGGACGAGCAGTACTTC. This sequence encodes CASSTGTGRADEQYF.

V and J are TRBV6-1 and TRBJ2-2; D ambiguous. There are 13 residues in the CDR3. Trimming took 6 bases from V and 0 from J, leaving 5 bases between them. The V gene's germline CDR1 is MNHNS and CDR2 SASEGT. The CDR3 reads CASRKSNTGELFF. The CDR3, as DNA: TGTGCCAGCAGGAAGTCGAACACCGGGGAGCTGTTTTTT.

In this sample, this clone turned up once. V is TRBV6-5 and J is TRBJ2-1, with TRBD2 as a possible D gene (5 bases). Per the germline V gene, CDR1 is MNHEY and CDR2 is SVGAGI. Deletions cut 6 bases from V and 7 bases from J, with 16 bases between. This CDR3 spans 14 amino acids. This chain's CDR3 is CASRTGWVGNEQFF. CDR3 sequence (DNA): TGTGCCAGCAGGACGGGGTGGGTGGGGAATGAGCAGTTCTTC.

CDR3 region: CASSQEEGQGSHSDTEAFF. The DNA for the CDR3 is TGTGCCAGCAGCCAAGAGGAGGGACAGGGGAGTCATTCGGACACTGAAGCTTTCTTT. The gene calls are TRBV4-2 and TRBJ1-1, with TRBD1 matching over 10 bases. The CDR3 runs 19 residues. Trimming took 0 bases from V and 3 from J; bases not matched to a gene: 13. Germline loops: CDR1 LGHNA, CDR2 YNFKEQ.

This rearrangement joins TRBV5-1 to TRBJ2-7; perhaps TRBD2 as D (5 bases). Trimming stripped 0 bases from V and 0 bases from J, with 13 bases between. CDR1 is SGHRS, CDR2 YFSETQ, per germline. The CDR3 loop spans 16 amino acids. CDR3: CASSLAAGSSSYEQYF. The CDR3, as DNA: TGCGCCAGCAGCTTGGCCGCGGGTAGCTCCTCCTACGAGCAGTACTTC.